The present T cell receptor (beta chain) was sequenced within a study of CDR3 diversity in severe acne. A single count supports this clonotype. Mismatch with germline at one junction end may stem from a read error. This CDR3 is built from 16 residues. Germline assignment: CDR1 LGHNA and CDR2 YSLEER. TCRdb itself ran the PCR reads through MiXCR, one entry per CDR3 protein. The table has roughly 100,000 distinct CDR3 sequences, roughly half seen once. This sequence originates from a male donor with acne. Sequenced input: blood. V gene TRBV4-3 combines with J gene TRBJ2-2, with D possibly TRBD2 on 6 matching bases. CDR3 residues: CASSQGGGTNTGELLF. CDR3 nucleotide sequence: TGCGCCAGCAGCCAAGGGGGAGGCACGAACACCGGGGAGCTGCTTTTT.